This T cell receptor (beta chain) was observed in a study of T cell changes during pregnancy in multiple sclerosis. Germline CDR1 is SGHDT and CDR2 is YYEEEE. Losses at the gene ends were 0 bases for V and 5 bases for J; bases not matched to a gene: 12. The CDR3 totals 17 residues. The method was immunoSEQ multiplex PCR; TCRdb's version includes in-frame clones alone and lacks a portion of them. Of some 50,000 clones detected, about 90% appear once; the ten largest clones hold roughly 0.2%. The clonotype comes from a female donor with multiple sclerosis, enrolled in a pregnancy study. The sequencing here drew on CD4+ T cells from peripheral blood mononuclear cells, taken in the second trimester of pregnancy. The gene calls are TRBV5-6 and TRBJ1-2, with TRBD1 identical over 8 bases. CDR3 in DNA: TGTGCCAGCAGCTTGGAATGGGACAGGACCTTCTTGTATGGCTACACCTTC. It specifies CASSLEWDRTFLYGYTF. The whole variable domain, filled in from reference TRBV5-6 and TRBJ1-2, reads DAGVTQSPTHLIKTRGQQVTLRCSPKSGHDTVSWYQQALGQGPQFIFQYYEEEERQRGNFPDRFSGHQFPNYSSELNVNALLLGDSALYLCASSLEWDRTFLYGYTFGSGTRLTVV.